Below are 19 T cell receptor beta chains sequenced from a single sample in a study of CXCR4 blockade with PD-1 therapy in pancreatic cancer. Profiled with immunoSEQ multiplex PCR; TCRdb holds only in-frame clones, not every one. Of about 3,600 clones in the sample, roughly 41% were seen once. The specimen was tumor tissue. These receptors were obtained from a human donor with pancreatic ductal adenocarcinoma.

The genes are TRBV29-1 and TRBJ1-3; TRBD1 might be the D (5 bases). Germline lookup yields CDR1 SQVTM and CDR2 ANQGSEA. V was cut by 3 bases and J by 8 bases, with 11 bases left in between. CDR3 size: 12 residues. This CDR3 reads CSVDEGADTIYF. In nucleotides, the CDR3 is TGCAGCGTTGATGAAGGGGCGGACACCATATATTTT.

The V call is TRBV18, the J call TRBJ2-7; the D gene is possibly TRBD1 (6 bases). This CDR3 comprises 15 residues. Trimming stripped 0 bases from V and 3 bases from J, with 12 bases between. CDR1 and CDR2 (germline): KGHSH, LQKENI. CDR3 amino acids: CASSPPDSPVYEQYF. The CDR3 region has the DNA TGTGCCAGCTCACCACCGGACAGCCCCGTCTACGAGCAGTACTTC. Variable domain in full (rest from reference TRBV18 and TRBJ2-7): NAGVMQNPRHLVRRRGQEARLRCSPMKGHSHVYWYRQLPEEGLKFMVYLQKENIIDESGMPKERFSAEFPKEGPSILRIQQVVRGDSAAYFCASSPPDSPVYEQYFGPGTRLTVT.

This clone appeared a few times. The chain carries TRBV1 and TRBJ1-6; the D call in the table, TRBD1, was not verified against the DNA. TRBV1 represents a pseudogene. This CDR3 contains 18 residues. CDR3 coding DNA: TGCGCCAGCAGCCAAGAGACCCGGGTGGACAGGACTAATTCACCCCTCCACTTT. The encoded protein is CASSQETRVDRTNSPLHF.

A few counts support this clone. The rearrangement joins TRBV19 to TRBJ2-4; D is possibly TRBD1 or TRBD2 (5 bases each). Germline assignment: CDR1 LNHDA and CDR2 SQIVND (reference sequence). V dropped 8 bases and J dropped 9 bases, with 20 bases sitting between them. This CDR3 has 14 residues. The CDR3 bases are TGTGCCAGTCGGGACGGGACCTCCTACGGCATTCAGTACTTC. This gives the protein CASRDGTSYGIQYF.

The chain combines TRBV6-7 with TRBJ1-5; no firm D call. TRBV6-7 is an ORF; its function is uncertain. Trimming pared 6 bases from V and 7 bases from J, leaving 13 bases between. This CDR3 is built from 13 residues. CDR3 nucleotides: TGTGCCAGCAGCGTATTCCCAGACCAGCCCCAGCATTTT. Amino acid sequence: CASSVFPDQPQHF.

The chain employs TRBV19 and TRBJ1-3; TRBD1 might be the D (6 bases). V lost 7 bases, J lost 4 bases, and 14 bases lay in between. This CDR3 spans 14 amino acids. Germline V gene lookup returns CDR1 LNHDA and CDR2 SQIVND (reference sequence). Written as DNA, the CDR3 is TGTGCCAGTATTGAGGGGGTCGGAGGAAACACCATATATTTT. Protein product: CASIEGVGGNTIYF.

The table lists this clone with a few counts. The chain recombines TRBV11-3 with TRBJ2-1; 8 positions match TRBD1. CDR1 is SGHNT and CDR2 is YENEEA in the germline V gene. The CDR3 extends over 14 amino acids. With 5 bases clipped from V and 10 bases from J, the junction kept 10 bases outside the gene matches. CDR3 nucleotides: TGTGCCAGCAGCCTGGGGCAGGGGGCCCGGGAGCAGTTCTTC. It translates to CASSLGQGAREQFF.

V usage is TRBV19 and J usage is TRBJ2-1; D not certain. Germline CDR1 and CDR2: LNHDA and SQIVND (reference sequence). With 3 bases removed from V and 7 bases from J, the gap between germline ends came to 7 bases. CDR3 length: 12 residues. The CDR3 DNA reads TGTGCCAGTAGTATCGGTGTGAATGAGCAGTTCTTC. This codes for CASSIGVNEQFF.

The rearrangement uses TRBV6-8 and TRBJ2-5, with TRBD2 matching over 11 bases. Germline trimming cut 4 bases from V and 5 bases from J; bases unmatched to any gene: 9. Germline-derived CDR1 and CDR2 are MNHGY and SAAAGT. The CDR3 is 16 amino acids. CDR3 sequence (DNA): TGTGCCAGCAGTTCCTTAATAGCGGGGGGGCAGGAGACCCAGTACTTC. Encoded protein: CASSSLIAGGQETQYF.

This rearrangement joins TRBV25-1 to TRBJ2-7, with D perhaps matching TRBD2 (6 bases). This CDR3 region has 12 residues. The germline V and J ends were trimmed by 3 bases and 9 bases, with 12 bases remaining between them. Germline V CDR1 and CDR2: MGHDK, SYGVNS. CDR3 DNA sequence: TGTGCCAGCAGTGAGGCCTCGGGACTGCAGTACTTC. It encodes CASSEASGLQYF.

The rearrangement joins TRBV29-1 to TRBJ1-5; the D is unclear. Germline V lookup: CDR1 SQVTM, CDR2 ANQGSEA. Between the trimmed V and J ends, which lost 5 bases and 3 bases, there was a span of 11 bases. This CDR3 contains 13 residues. The CDR3 region has the DNA TGCAGCGTTCTGACCCATGACAATCAGCCCCAGCATTTT. It codes for CSVLTHDNQPQHF.

This clone qualifies as large. The genes are TRBV6-8 and TRBJ2-7; TRBD2 agrees at 7 bases. The junction had 8 bases not matched to a gene; V was cut back by 6 bases and J by 3 bases. Germline CDR1 MNHGY, CDR2 SAAAGT. This CDR3 has 14 residues. CDR3 sequence: CASRGEGWGYEQYF. CDR3 bases: TGTGCCAGCAGGGGGGAGGGTTGGGGCTACGAGCAGTACTTC.

This clone was seen a handful of times. The chain couples TRBV28 to TRBJ1-2; TRBD1 matches at 8 bases. V shed 3 bases, J shed 2 bases, and the junction held 2 bases outside the gene matches. The CDR3 length is 14 residues. Germline V gene data show CDR1 as MDHEN and CDR2 as SYDVKM. DNA of the CDR3: TGTGCCAGCAGTTTCCACAGGGGGAACTATGGCTACACCTTC. As protein: CASSFHRGNYGYTF.

This clone was recorded a few times. This sequence joins TRBV9 and TRBJ2-2, with D perhaps TRBD2 (6 bases). Trimming shortened V by 2 bases and J by 4 bases, and 9 bases separated the two germline ends. Per the germline V gene, CDR1 is SGDLS and CDR2 is YYNGEE. The CDR3 has 14 amino acids. CDR3 DNA: TGTGCCAGCAGCGTCCTGGGGGGCACCGGGGAGCTGTTTTTT. The encoded protein is CASSVLGGTGELFF.

The rearrangement links TRBV5-1 to TRBJ1-4, with a weak D call TRBD1 (6 bases). CDR3 length: 17 residues. Trimming stripped 5 bases from V and 5 bases from J, with 22 bases between. The germline V gene encodes CDR1 SGHRS and CDR2 YFSETQ. The CDR3 DNA reads TGCGCCAGCAGAGCCGGTCAGGGGATAAGGGGGAATGAAAAACTGTTTTTT. It translates to CASRAGQGIRGNEKLFF.

The chain uses TRBV27 and TRBJ2-1, with a possible D match to TRBD2 (5 bases). The CDR3 is 15 amino acids. V dropped 5 bases and J dropped 6 bases, with 17 bases sitting between them. Germline V lookup: CDR1 MNHEY, CDR2 SMNVEV (reference sequence). The CDR3 sequence is CASSTMVASINEQFF. The CDR3 region has the DNA TGTGCCAGCAGTACCATGGTGGCTAGCATCAATGAGCAGTTCTTC.

This clone occurred a few times. The gene calls are TRBV11-3 and TRBJ1-1; possibly TRBD1 for D (5 bases). The CDR3 consists of 14 residues. The germline gives CDR1 SGHNT, CDR2 YENEEA. The germline V and J ends were trimmed by 3 bases and 2 bases, with 10 bases remaining between them. The CDR3 DNA reads TGTGCCAGCAGCTTTGGGGCAGCCAACACTGAAGCTTTCTTT. Encoded protein: CASSFGAANTEAFF.

The chain links TRBV19 to TRBJ2-5, with D perhaps matching TRBD1 or TRBD2 (7 bases each). V was shortened by 9 bases and J by 4 bases, with 15 bases between the two germline ends. The CDR3 spans 13 residues. The germline V gene has CDR1 LNHDA and CDR2 SQIVND (reference sequence). CDR3 bases: TGTGCCAGCGCCAGGGGGGGGGCAGAGACCCAGTACTTC. This codes for CASARGGAETQYF.

This clone showed up just a few times. The chain couples TRBV6-8 to TRBJ1-3; 7 bases fit TRBD1. After removal of 6 bases from V and 0 bases from J, the junction contained 5 bases not matched to a gene. Germline V lookup: CDR1 MNHGY, CDR2 SAAAGT. CDR3 size: 15 residues. Here the CDR3 DNA reads TGTGCCAGCAGCCGGGACAGCCGCTCTGGAAACACCATATATTTT. Translated, it gives CASSRDSRSGNTIYF.